Given below is one T cell receptor beta chain in context. Method: immunoSEQ multiplex PCR; TCRdb's copy keeps in-frame clones and lacks some. There are 200,000 or so clones in the sample; 90% occur only once, and under 3.5% lies in the top ten. The CDR3 sequence is 14 residues long. V gave up 5 bases and J gave up 6 bases, with 16 bases separating them. CDR1 is SGHTA, CDR2 FQGNSA, per germline. The data were taken from a study of blood T cell repertoires in COVID-19. Study context: Sources were T cells, B-cell-depleted T cells, or PBMCs; the material itself was cDNA or gDNA.

V gene TRBV7-2 combines with J gene TRBJ1-1; D remains unclear. Sequences were obtained from peripheral blood. This clonotype originated in a man aged 30 to 45 with COVID-19, enrolled during active disease. In DNA form, the CDR3 reads TGTGCCAGCAGCCTCGTGGGAGGTGGCCCTGAAGCTTTCTTT. Protein product: CASSLVGGGPEAFF.